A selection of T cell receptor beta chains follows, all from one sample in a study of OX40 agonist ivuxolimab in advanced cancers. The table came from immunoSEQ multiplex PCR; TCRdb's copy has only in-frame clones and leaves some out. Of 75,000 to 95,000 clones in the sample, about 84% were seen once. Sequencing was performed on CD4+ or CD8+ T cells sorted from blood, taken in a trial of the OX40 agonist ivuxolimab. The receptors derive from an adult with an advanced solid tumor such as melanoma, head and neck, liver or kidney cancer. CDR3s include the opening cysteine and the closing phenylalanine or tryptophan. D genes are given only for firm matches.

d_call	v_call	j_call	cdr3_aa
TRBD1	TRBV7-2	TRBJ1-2	CASRTGATYGYTF
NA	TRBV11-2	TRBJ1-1	CASSLSGTQNTEAFF
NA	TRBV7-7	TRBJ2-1	CASSWVSIAVRDEQFF
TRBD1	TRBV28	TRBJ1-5	CASSSRQGGSQPQHF
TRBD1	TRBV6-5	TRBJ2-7	CASTPPGGEQYF
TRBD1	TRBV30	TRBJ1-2	CASGGPYGYTF
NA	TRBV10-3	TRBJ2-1	CAIRETEAYNEQFF
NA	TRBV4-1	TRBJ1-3	CASSLKSLGTASGNTIYF
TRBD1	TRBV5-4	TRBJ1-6	CASSSAQDRVRPLHF
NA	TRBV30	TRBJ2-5	CAWRVGGVQETQYF
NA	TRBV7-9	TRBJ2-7	CASSLAQDYEQYF
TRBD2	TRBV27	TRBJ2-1	CASSPGKLVGLAESYNEQFF
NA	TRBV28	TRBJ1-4	CASRLTNEKLFF
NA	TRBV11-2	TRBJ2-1	CASSLDGHSIGERYNEQFF
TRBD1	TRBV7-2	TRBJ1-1	CASSYDGTGRAFF
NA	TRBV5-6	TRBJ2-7	CASSFGRVGYEQYF
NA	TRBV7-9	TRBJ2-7	CASRGPGDYEQYF
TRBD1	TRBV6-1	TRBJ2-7	CASYGRGLNEQYF
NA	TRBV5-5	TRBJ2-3	CASSLALVGPDTQYF
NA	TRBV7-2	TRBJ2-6	CASSFPMRVYNVLTF
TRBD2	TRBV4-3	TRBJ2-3	CASSQYLAGGTDTQYF
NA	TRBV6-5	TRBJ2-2	CASSYSRGVYTGELFF
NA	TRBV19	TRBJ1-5	CASSVRGEGGNQPQHF
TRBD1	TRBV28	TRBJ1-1	CASSLLTDRTEAFF
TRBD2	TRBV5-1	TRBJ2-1	CASSPPGSGSFWDEQFF
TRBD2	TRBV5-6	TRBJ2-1	CASSQSSGRTYNEQFF
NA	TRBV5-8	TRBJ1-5	CASSLQENQPQHF
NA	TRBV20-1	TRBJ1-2	CSARLGGYTF
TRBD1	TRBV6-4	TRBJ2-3	CASSDTLQGAGNTQYF
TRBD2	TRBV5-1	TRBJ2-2	CASSGASGDTGELFF
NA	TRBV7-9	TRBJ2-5	CASNRPQETQYF
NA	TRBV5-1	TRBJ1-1	CASSPGGLNTEAFF
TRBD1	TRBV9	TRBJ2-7	CASSGQGASYEQYF
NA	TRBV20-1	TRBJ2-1	CSARKYNEQFF
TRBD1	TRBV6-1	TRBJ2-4	CASSELLQGWVGAKNIQYF
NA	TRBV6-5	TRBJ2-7	CASSYGVAQYF
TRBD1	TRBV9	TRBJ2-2	CASSVGGQTNTGELFF
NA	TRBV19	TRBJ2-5	CASSINGQGRETQYF
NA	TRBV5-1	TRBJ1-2	CASSSFSGGYTF
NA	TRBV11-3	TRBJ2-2	CASSLGGSSETGELFF
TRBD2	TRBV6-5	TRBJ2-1	CASSYSGTSAYNEQFF
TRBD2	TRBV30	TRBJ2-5	CARAGGWQETQYF
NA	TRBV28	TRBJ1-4	CASRATNEKLFF
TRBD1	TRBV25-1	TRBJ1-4	CASSELGGSNEKLFF
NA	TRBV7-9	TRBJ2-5	CASSWGIGETQYF
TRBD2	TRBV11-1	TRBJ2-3	CASSPAGARTQYF
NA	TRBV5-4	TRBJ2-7	CASSLSGATYEQYF
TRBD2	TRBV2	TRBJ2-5	CASSGAGGAQETQYF
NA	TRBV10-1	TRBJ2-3	CASFGRGVNGDTQYF
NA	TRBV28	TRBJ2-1	CASTPGGGSVNEQFF
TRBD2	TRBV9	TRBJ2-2	CASSGGMGTRVTGELFF
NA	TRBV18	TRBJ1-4	CASSPPGAGRPEKLFF
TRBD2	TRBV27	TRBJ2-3	CASSFNGLAGDTQYF